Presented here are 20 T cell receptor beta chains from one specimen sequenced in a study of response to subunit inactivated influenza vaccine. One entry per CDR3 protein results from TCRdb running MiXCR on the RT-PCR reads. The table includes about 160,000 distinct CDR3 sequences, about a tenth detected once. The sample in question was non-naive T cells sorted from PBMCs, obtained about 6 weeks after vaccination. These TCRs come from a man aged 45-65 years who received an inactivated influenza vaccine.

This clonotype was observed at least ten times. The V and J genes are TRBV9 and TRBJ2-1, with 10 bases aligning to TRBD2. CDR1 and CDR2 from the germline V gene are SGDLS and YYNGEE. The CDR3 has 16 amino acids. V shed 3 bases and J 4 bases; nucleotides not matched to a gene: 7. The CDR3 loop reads CASSEGTSENYNEQFF. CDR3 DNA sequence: TGTGCCAGCAGCGAGGGGACTAGCGAAAATTACAATGAGCAGTTCTTC.

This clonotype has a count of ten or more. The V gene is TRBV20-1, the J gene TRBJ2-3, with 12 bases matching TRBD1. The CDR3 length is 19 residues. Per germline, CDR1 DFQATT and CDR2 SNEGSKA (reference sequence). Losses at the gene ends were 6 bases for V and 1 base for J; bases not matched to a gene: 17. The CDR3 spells CSANPGQGAFGRGTDTQYF. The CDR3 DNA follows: TGCAGTGCCAACCCGGGACAGGGGGCTTTTGGACGTGGCACAGATACGCAGTATTTT.

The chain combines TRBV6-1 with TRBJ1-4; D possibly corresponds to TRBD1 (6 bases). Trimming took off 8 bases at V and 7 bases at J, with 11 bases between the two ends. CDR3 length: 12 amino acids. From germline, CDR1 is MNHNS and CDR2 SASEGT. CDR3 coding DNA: TGTGCCAGCCTACAGGGCGGTGAAAAACTGTTTTTT. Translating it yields CASLQGGEKLFF.

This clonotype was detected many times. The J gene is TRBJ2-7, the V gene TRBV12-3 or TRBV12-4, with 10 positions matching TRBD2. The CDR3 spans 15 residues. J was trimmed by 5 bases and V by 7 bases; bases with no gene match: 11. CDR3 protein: CASIKASGRADEQYF. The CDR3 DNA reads TGTGCCAGCATTAAGGCGAGCGGGAGGGCCGACGAGCAGTACTTC.

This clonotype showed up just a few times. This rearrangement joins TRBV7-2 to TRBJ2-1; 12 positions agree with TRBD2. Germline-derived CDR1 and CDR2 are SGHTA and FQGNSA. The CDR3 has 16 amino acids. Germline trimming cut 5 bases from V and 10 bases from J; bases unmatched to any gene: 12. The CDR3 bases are TGTGCCAGCAGCCCTGGGACTAGCGGGTTTTTAAGGGAGCAGTTCTTC. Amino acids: CASSPGTSGFLREQFF.

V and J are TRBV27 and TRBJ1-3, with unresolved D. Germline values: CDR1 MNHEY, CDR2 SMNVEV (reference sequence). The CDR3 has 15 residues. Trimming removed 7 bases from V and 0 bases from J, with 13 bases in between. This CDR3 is CASKPRKLSGNTIYF. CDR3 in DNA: TGTGCCAGCAAACCCCGGAAACTCTCTGGAAACACCATATATTTT.

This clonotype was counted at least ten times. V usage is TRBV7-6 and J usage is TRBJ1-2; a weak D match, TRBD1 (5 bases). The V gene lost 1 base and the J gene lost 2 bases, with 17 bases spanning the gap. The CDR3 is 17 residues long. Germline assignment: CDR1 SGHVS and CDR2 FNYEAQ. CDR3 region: CASSLGGRRSPNYGYTF. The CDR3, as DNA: TGTGCCAGCAGCTTAGGGGGGAGAAGGTCCCCCAACTATGGCTACACCTTC.

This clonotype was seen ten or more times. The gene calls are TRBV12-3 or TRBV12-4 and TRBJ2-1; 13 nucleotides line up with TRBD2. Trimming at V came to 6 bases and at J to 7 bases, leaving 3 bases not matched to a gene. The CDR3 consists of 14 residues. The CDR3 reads CASRLAGGRNEQFF. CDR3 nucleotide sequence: TGTGCCAGCAGACTAGCGGGAGGGAGGAATGAGCAGTTCTTC.

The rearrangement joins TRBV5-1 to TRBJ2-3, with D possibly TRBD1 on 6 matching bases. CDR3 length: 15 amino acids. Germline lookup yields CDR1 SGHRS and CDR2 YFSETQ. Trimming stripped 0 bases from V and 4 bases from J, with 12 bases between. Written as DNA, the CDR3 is TGCGCCAGCAGCTTGGGTGGGGCAGGGGCAGATACGCAGTATTTT. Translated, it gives CASSLGGAGADTQYF.

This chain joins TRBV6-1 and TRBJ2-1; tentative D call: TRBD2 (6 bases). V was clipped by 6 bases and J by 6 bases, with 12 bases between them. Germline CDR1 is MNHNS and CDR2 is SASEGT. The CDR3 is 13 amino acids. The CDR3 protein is CASRGRELNEQFF. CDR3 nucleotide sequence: TGTGCCAGCAGGGGCCGGGAGCTCAATGAGCAGTTCTTC.

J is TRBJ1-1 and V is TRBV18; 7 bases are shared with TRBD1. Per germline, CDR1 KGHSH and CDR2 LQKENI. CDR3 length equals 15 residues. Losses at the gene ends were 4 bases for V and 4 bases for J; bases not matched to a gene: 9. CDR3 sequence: CASSRNRGVGTEAFF. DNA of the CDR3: TGTGCCAGCTCACGAAACAGGGGAGTGGGCACTGAAGCTTTCTTT.

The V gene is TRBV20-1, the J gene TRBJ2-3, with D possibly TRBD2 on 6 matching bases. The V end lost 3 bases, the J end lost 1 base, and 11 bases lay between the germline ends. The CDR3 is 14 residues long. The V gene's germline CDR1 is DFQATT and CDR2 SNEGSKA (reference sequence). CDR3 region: CSASGGFGTDTQYF. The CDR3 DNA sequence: TGCAGTGCTAGTGGGGGGTTCGGCACAGATACGCAGTATTTT.

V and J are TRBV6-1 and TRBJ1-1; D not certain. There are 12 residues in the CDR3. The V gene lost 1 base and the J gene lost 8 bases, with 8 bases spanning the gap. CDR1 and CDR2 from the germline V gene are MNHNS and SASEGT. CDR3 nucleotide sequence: TGTGCCAGCAGTGAAGTAAGGCTGGAAGCTTTCTTT. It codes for CASSEVRLEAFF.

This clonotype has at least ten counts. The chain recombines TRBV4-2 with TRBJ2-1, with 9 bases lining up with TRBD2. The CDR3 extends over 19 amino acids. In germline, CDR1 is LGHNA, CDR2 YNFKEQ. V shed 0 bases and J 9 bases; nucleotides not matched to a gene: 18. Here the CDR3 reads CASSQEGPGVAGARIEQFF. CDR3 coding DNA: TGTGCCAGCAGCCAAGAAGGCCCCGGGGTAGCGGGGGCAAGGATTGAGCAGTTCTTC.

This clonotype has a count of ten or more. In DNA, the CDR3 is TGTGCCAGCAGCAAGGGTACGGTCGGCTACACCTTC. Protein product: CASSKGTVGYTF. The J gene is TRBJ1-2, the V gene TRBV11-2; D not certain. There are 12 residues in the CDR3. Germline CDR1 and CDR2: SGHAT and FQNNGV. V lost 5 bases to trimming and J lost 8 bases, with 12 bases between them.

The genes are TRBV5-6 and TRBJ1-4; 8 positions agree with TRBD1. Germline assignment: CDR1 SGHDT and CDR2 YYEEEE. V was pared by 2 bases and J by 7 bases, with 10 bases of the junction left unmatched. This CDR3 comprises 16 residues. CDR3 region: CASSLTRGTGGEKLFF. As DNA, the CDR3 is TGTGCCAGCAGCTTAACACGTGGGACAGGTGGTGAAAAACTGTTTTTT.

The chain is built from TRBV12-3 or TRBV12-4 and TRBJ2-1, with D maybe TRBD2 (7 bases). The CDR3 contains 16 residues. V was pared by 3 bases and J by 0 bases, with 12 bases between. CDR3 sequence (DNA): TGTGCCAGCAGTTTCGGGGGGCCCGGCTCCTACAATGAGCAGTTCTTC. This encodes CASSFGGPGSYNEQFF.

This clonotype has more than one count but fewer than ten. This chain's CDR3 is CASRRLIEGAGELFF. CDR3 sequence (DNA): TGTGCCAGCAGAAGGCTTATCGAGGGGGCCGGGGAGCTGTTTTTT. The chain uses TRBV7-9 and TRBJ2-2; the D gene is possibly TRBD1 (6 bases). V lost 6 bases and J lost 6, with 17 bases in between. Germline assignment: CDR1 SEHNR and CDR2 FQNEAQ (reference sequence). The CDR3 consists of 15 residues.

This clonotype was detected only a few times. DNA for the CDR3: TGTGCCACCAGCAGAATCTCCGGGGGTTTTGTAGCGGGAGGTGATACGCAGTATTTT. This encodes CATSRISGGFVAGGDTQYF. The rearrangement uses TRBV15 and TRBJ2-3, with TRBD2 matching over 10 bases. The CDR3 runs 19 residues. Trimming cost V 2 bases and J 6 bases; bases outside gene matches: 17. The germline V gene encodes CDR1 LNHNV and CDR2 YYDKDF (reference sequence).

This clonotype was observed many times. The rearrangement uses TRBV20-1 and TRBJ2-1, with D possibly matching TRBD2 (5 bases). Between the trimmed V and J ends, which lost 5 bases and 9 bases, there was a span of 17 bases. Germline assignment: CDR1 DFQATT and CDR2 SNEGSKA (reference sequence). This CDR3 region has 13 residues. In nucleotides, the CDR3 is TGCAGTGCTGGCGGACTTGCTTGGGGTGAGCAGTTCTTC. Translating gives CSAGGLAWGEQFF.